This TCR beta chain emerged from a study of blood T cell repertoires in COVID-19. Study background: Acute and convalescent COVID-19 samples came from the United States, Italy and Spain. T cells, B-cell-depleted T cells, or PBMCs provided the cDNA or gDNA that served as material.

J lost 2 bases, V lost 6 bases, and 4 bases had no gene match. Looked up from germline, CDR1 is SNHLY and CDR2 is FYNNEI. The CDR3 covers 15 residues. The authors' processing: Amplification with reference gene primers provided the estimates of nucleated cell counts. This table comes from immunoSEQ multiplex PCR, and its TCRdb copy is limited to in-frame clones, with some not included. V, J and clone size reflect that table, while D and trimming were determined from the DNA. Among about 82,000 clones, approximately 82% were seen once, and the ten largest hold around 15%. The clonotype was recovered from an older woman with acute or convalescent COVID-19. The chain combines TRBV2 with TRBJ1-5, with TRBD1 matching 10 bases. Sequenced input: peripheral blood. As DNA, the CDR3 is TGTGCCAGCAGACCTGGACAGGGGGGCAATCAGCCCCAGCATTTT. Residues: CASRPGQGGNQPQHF.